This TCR beta chain was captured in a study of shared clonotypes between healthy human individuals. Study conclusions and caveats: Although depth was large, rarefaction showed that sequencing of the sorted subsets was incomplete.

Of note for this clone: What it binds is unknown.

The length of the CDR3 is 14 residues. V shed 10 bases and J 8 bases; nucleotides not matched to a gene: 9. CDR1 SNHLY and CDR2 FYNNEI come from the germline V gene. Produced via immunoSEQ multiplex PCR; TCRdb's table is partial and in-frame only. The sample has roughly 700,000 clones, roughly 88% seen once. V is TRBV2 and J is TRBJ2-1; TRBD2 matches 12 bases. Sequencing used memory CD8+ T cells from PBMCs. Regarding subset: CD45RO+ cells pooled with CCR7-negative TemRA cells. The clonotype originates from a man between 18 and 35 years old in good health. Some clones in this sample may be carry-over from other donors' samples. In DNA form, the CDR3 reads TGTGCCACCTTGACTAGCGGGAGTCCCTATGAGCAGTTCTTC. Its protein is CATLTSGSPYEQFF.